The source of this T cell receptor beta chain is a study of T-cell reconstitution after alpha-beta-depleted transplantation in children. Germline CDR1 MNHEY, CDR2 SMNVEV (reference sequence). CDR3 size: 15 residues. V was clipped by 1 base and J by 4 bases; unmatched bases: 5. Researchers prepared the TCRbeta library using unique molecular identifiers, the study reports. A single record per CDR3 protein comes from TCRdb applying MiXCR to the PCR reads. The data contain some 640,000 distinct CDR3 sequences, roughly 17% of them singletons. This clonotype was counted a few times. Sequences were derived from PBMCs from the stem cell graft donor, sampled from the stem cell graft. The chain employs TRBV27 and TRBJ1-2, with 8 bases identical to TRBD1. The sequence was obtained from a human donor who donated a stem cell graft to a child with acute myeloid leukemia. The CDR3 spells CASSLWGQDGYGYTF. The CDR3 DNA is TGTGCCAGCAGTTTATGGGGACAGGATGGCTATGGCTACACCTTC.